This T cell receptor beta chain was observed in a study of identical twins. V gave up 0 bases and J gave up 6 bases, with 6 bases separating them. The CDR3 sequence is 14 residues long. Germline-derived CDR1 and CDR2 are SGHDN and FVKESK. From the 5' RACE reads, TCRdb called clonotypes with MiXCR, one entry per CDR3 protein. The table lists about 660,000 distinct CDR3 sequences, over 8.5% of them singletons. This clonotype was detected a few times. The data also belong to a second study, concerning yellow fever vaccine responses in identical twins.

What was sequenced was PBMCs. The origin of this receptor is a woman aged 18-29 years in good health. V gene TRBV14 combines with J gene TRBJ2-6, with D perhaps TRBD1 (5 bases). CDR3 nucleotide sequence: TGTGCCAGCAGCCAAGACAGGGTGGCCAACGTCCTGACTTTC. It codes for CASSQDRVANVLTF.